These 23 T cell receptor beta chains came from one sample sequenced in a study of blood T cell repertoires in COVID-19. Clones were read by immunoSEQ multiplex PCR, and TCRdb kept only the in-frame ones, dropping some. Counted here are 15,000 to 20,000 clones, around nine tenths occurring once; the ten biggest clones make up roughly 2.5%. Sequenced sample: peripheral blood. These receptors were obtained from a human donor in a cohort sampled during active COVID-19.

The chain couples TRBV6-6 to TRBJ2-5; 7 bases match TRBD1. Germline V gives CDR1 MNHNY, CDR2 SVGAGI (reference sequence). The CDR3 covers 16 residues. V was pared by 4 bases and J by 3 bases, with 11 bases of the junction left unmatched. The CDR3 loop reads CASSFRRGGKKETQYF. CDR3 bases: TGTGCCAGCAGTTTCCGTCGAGGGGGCAAAAAAGAGACCCAGTACTTC.

This chain connects TRBV18 to TRBJ2-7; possibly TRBD2 for D (5 bases). Trimming removed 2 bases at V and 4 bases at J, with 15 bases between. Per the germline V gene, CDR1 is KGHSH and CDR2 is LQKENI. The CDR3 covers 15 residues. CDR3 sequence (DNA): TGTGCCAGCTCACCAGTACTGTCTCGGGGTTACGAGCAGTACTTC. Amino acid sequence: CASSPVLSRGYEQYF.

This chain links TRBV11-1 with TRBJ2-7, with TRBD1 as a possible D gene (6 bases). The V gene's germline CDR1 is SGHAT and CDR2 FQDESV (reference sequence). V shed 2 bases and J shed 3 bases, with 14 bases lying between them. The length of the CDR3 is 15 residues. The CDR3 protein is CASSLTGLRSYEQYF. CDR3 in DNA: TGTGCCAGCAGCTTAACAGGGTTGAGGAGCTACGAGCAGTACTTC.

The chain's CDR3 is CASSHGGSGTDTQYF. CDR3 bases: TGCGCCAGCAGCCACGGCGGGAGCGGCACAGATACGCAGTATTTT. The gene calls are TRBV4-1 and TRBJ2-3, with 7 bases matching TRBD2. The CDR3 runs to 15 residues. Germline V CDR1 and CDR2: MGHRA, YSYEKL. The V gene end was trimmed by 3 bases and the J gene end by 1 base; junction bases not matched to a gene: 4.

Here the CDR3 reads CASSLGGHRGAFF. The CDR3 region has the DNA TGTGCCAGCAGTTTAGGGGGACACCGGGGAGCTTTCTTT. The rearrangement joins TRBV12-3 or TRBV12-4 to TRBJ1-1; weak D call: TRBD1 (6 bases). The CDR3 has 13 amino acids. Trimming left V 1 base short and J 10 bases short, with 13 bases between.

The CDR3: CASSLGTDNQPQHF. In nucleotides, the CDR3 is TGTGCCAGCAGCCTCGGGACAGACAATCAGCCCCAGCATTTT. V usage is TRBV3-1 (or the pseudogene TRBV3-2) and J usage is TRBJ1-5; 7 bases are a match to TRBD1. This CDR3 is built from 14 residues. Germline V gene lookup returns CDR1 LGHDT and CDR2 YNNKEL (reference sequence). V lost 4 bases and J lost 3; bases outside the gene matches: 3.

The chain carries TRBV19 and TRBJ2-5; TRBD1 agrees at 10 bases. The CDR3 is 14 amino acids. V gave up 4 bases and J gave up 4 bases; unmatched junction bases: 3. Germline values: CDR1 LNHDA, CDR2 SQIVND (reference sequence). DNA of the CDR3: TGTGCCAGTAGTAAAGACAGGGGGCGAGAGACCCAGTACTTC. Translated: CASSKDRGRETQYF.

The chain is built from TRBV12-5 and TRBJ2-7; 9 bases fit TRBD1. With 6 bases clipped from V and 11 bases from J, the junction kept 5 bases outside the gene matches. There are 11 residues in the CDR3. Germline values: CDR1 LGHNT, CDR2 FRNRAP. This CDR3 reads CASGSGTGKYF. CDR3 sequence (DNA): TGTGCTAGTGGCTCCGGGACAGGGAAGTACTTC.

The V gene is TRBV6-2 or TRBV6-3, the J gene TRBJ2-1; 7 positions agree with TRBD2. The trim removed 2 bases at V and 4 bases at J, leaving 8 bases unmatched. This CDR3 spans 16 amino acids. CDR1 and CDR2 (germline): MNHEY, SVGEGT. Written as DNA, the CDR3 is TGTGCCAGCAGTTACCGCCCGGGGGGAACGTACAATGAGCAGTTCTTC. Amino acid sequence: CASSYRPGGTYNEQFF.

This clone was recorded only once. The rearrangement uses TRBV5-4 and TRBJ1-1; D uncertain. Germline CDR1 and CDR2: SGHNT and YYREEE (reference sequence). This CDR3 is 14 amino acids long. Trimming took 4 bases from V and 0 from J, leaving 10 bases between them. CDR3 residues: CASSGTALNTEAFF. The DNA of the CDR3 is TGTGCCAGCAGCGGAACAGCATTGAACACTGAAGCTTTCTTT.

The rearrangement uses TRBV29-1 and TRBJ2-1; 9 bases fit TRBD1. The CDR3 covers 13 residues. Germline loops: CDR1 SQVTM, CDR2 ANQGSEA. V gave up 7 bases and J gave up 5 bases; unmatched junction bases: 6. CDR3: CSALWDRDNEQFF. In DNA form, the CDR3 reads TGCAGCGCCCTTTGGGACAGGGACAATGAGCAGTTCTTC.

V gene TRBV7-2 combines with J gene TRBJ2-1; D might be TRBD1 (6 bases). V was shortened by 5 bases and J by 2 bases, with 16 bases between the two germline ends. Looked up from germline, CDR1 is SGHTA and CDR2 is FQGNSA. The length of the CDR3 is 16 residues. CDR3 nucleotide sequence: TGTGCCAGCAGCCCCGTGGACAGAACAGCCTACAATGAGCAGTTCTTC. Its protein is CASSPVDRTAYNEQFF.

Turning to this clone: Germline is not matched at one junction end, which may reflect a read error. V usage is TRBV11-2 and J usage is TRBJ2-1; D is undetermined. The germline gives CDR1 SGHAT, CDR2 FQNNGV. The CDR3 consists of 14 residues. The CDR3 bases are TGTGCCAGCACCTTACTCCCGTCCTACAATGAGCAGTTCTTC. The encoded protein is CASTLLPSYNEQFF.

The gene calls are TRBV2 and TRBJ2-3; D not certain. Germline lookup yields CDR1 SNHLY and CDR2 FYNNEI. The length of the CDR3 is 15 residues. Deletions cut 2 bases from V and 0 bases from J, with 9 bases between. CDR3 coding DNA: TGTGCCAGCAGTGAACTGAGCGAAAGCACAGATACGCAGTATTTT. It is translated as CASSELSESTDTQYF.

Here the CDR3 reads CASRKLAGLKGGDTQYF. CDR3 nucleotide sequence: TGTGCCAGTAGAAAACTAGCGGGGTTAAAGGGGGGAGATACGCAGTATTTT. The rearrangement links TRBV19 to TRBJ2-3; 10 nucleotides agree with TRBD2. Germline assignment: CDR1 LNHDA and CDR2 SQIVND (reference sequence). V lost 6 bases to trimming and J lost 5 bases; unmatched junction nucleotides: 14. This CDR3 region has 17 residues.

The chain employs TRBV10-3 and TRBJ1-6; TRBD1 aligns across 7 bases. Germline CDR1 reads ENHRY; CDR2 reads SYGVKD. The trim removed 0 bases at V and 10 bases at J, leaving 6 bases unmatched. This CDR3 spans 15 amino acids. CDR3 loop: CAISESYRGGSPLHF. DNA for the CDR3: TGTGCCATCAGTGAGTCGTACAGGGGAGGCTCACCCCTCCACTTT.

V gene TRBV5-1 combines with J gene TRBJ2-7; D call uncertain. Trimming removed 0 bases from V and 0 bases from J, with 7 bases in between. CDR1 and CDR2 (germline): SGHRS, YFSETQ. The CDR3 has 14 amino acids. The CDR3 nucleotides read TGCGCCAGCAGCTTGGTTAGGAGCTCCTACGAGCAGTACTTC. This translates into CASSLVRSSYEQYF.

The chain combines TRBV2 with TRBJ2-5, with D perhaps matching TRBD1 (6 bases). Germline V CDR1 and CDR2: SNHLY, FYNNEI. The CDR3 totals 13 residues. Trimming cost V 3 bases and J 3 bases, with 8 bases left between them. The CDR3, as DNA: TGTGCCAGCAGTGACAGGGGAGAAGAGACCCAGTACTTC. Its translation is CASSDRGEETQYF.

The V and J genes are TRBV9 and TRBJ2-1; 7 nucleotides line up with TRBD2. The CDR3 has 17 amino acids. Germline-derived CDR1 and CDR2 are SGDLS and YYNGEE. The junction had 6 bases not matched to a gene; V was cut back by 0 bases and J by 0 bases. The chain's CDR3 is CASSVGGRVNSYNEQFF. CDR3 coding DNA: TGTGCCAGCAGCGTAGGGGGGAGGGTCAACTCCTACAATGAGCAGTTCTTC.

This clone was detected once. This rearrangement joins TRBV27 to TRBJ1-2; 9 bases align to TRBD1. The CDR3 is 15 residues long. The germline V gene encodes CDR1 MNHEY and CDR2 SMNVEV (reference sequence). Losses at the gene ends were 5 bases for V and 4 bases for J; bases not matched to a gene: 8. This CDR3 is CASSPTTGGFYGYTF. CDR3 in DNA: TGTGCCAGCAGTCCAACTACAGGGGGCTTCTATGGCTACACCTTC.

Here the CDR3 DNA reads TGTGCCAGCAGCCAGGTAGCGGTCTCCTACGAGCAGTACTTC. Translated, it gives CASSQVAVSYEQYF. The chain has TRBV4-2 and TRBJ2-7; the D gene is possibly TRBD2 (6 bases). V dropped 3 bases and J dropped 0 bases, with 9 bases sitting between them. CDR1 and CDR2 (germline): LGHNA, YNFKEQ. The length of the CDR3 is 14 residues.

The chain couples TRBV10-3 to TRBJ2-1, with D possibly being TRBD2 (6 bases). Germline V gives CDR1 ENHRY, CDR2 SYGVKD. Deletions cut 6 bases from V and 2 bases from J, with 17 bases between. CDR3 length equals 16 residues. DNA of the CDR3: TGTGCCATCAGCCAGTGGAGGGTAGTTACCTACAATGAGCAGTTCTTC. Its protein product is CAISQWRVVTYNEQFF.

The chain is built from TRBV19 and TRBJ1-1; D is possibly TRBD1 (5 bases). The V end was cut by 7 bases, the J end by 4 bases, with 13 bases between. This CDR3 comprises 13 residues. From germline, CDR1 is LNHDA and CDR2 SQIVND (reference sequence). The CDR3 region is CASTARATTEAFF. The CDR3, as DNA: TGTGCCAGTACCGCCAGGGCCACCACTGAAGCTTTCTTT. Full variable domain (outside the CDR3, taken from reference TRBV19 and TRBJ1-1): DGGITQSPKYLFRKEGQNVTLSCEQNLNHDAMYWYRQDPGQGLRLIYYSQIVNDFQKGDIAEGYSVSREKKESFPLTVTSAQKNPTAFYLCASTARATTEAFFGQGTRLTVV.